Below, 22 T cell receptor beta chains from the same sample are listed, as sequenced in a study of T-cell reconstitution after alpha-beta-depleted transplantation in children. TCRbeta library preparation incorporated unique molecular identifiers. TCRdb reanalysed the PCR reads using MiXCR and keeps one entry per CDR3 protein. This sample has some 75,000 distinct CDR3 sequences, with 7.3% found just once. Sequencing used PBMCs from the stem cell graft donor, obtained from the stem cell graft. All receptors come from a human donor who donated a stem cell graft to a child with acute lymphoblastic leukemia.

The V call is TRBV12-3 or TRBV12-4, the J call TRBJ2-5; TRBD1 is a possible D gene (5 bases). The CDR3 spans 14 residues. V was clipped by 1 base and J by 3 bases, with 9 bases between them. For the CDR3, the DNA is TGTGCCAGCAGTTTAGGAGGCAGGGAAGAGACCCAGTACTTC. Encoded protein: CASSLGGREETQYF.

This clonotype was detected many times. The chain joins TRBV6-5 to TRBJ2-2; perhaps TRBD1 as D (5 bases). The germline V gene encodes CDR1 MNHEY and CDR2 SVGAGI. V lost 1 base to trimming and J lost 7 bases, with 7 bases between them. This CDR3 is 13 amino acids long. The DNA of the CDR3 is TGTGCCAGCAGTTACTATGACAGCGGGGAGCTGTTTTTT. As protein: CASSYYDSGELFF.

This clonotype showed up just a few times. V usage is TRBV2 and J usage is TRBJ2-2, with 9 positions matching TRBD2. V shed 7 bases, J shed 5 bases, and the junction held 11 bases outside the gene matches. Germline lookup yields CDR1 SNHLY and CDR2 FYNNEI. CDR3 length: 16 residues. CDR3 bases: TGTGCCAGCACCGACCTGGCTAGCGGGAATACCGGGGAGCTGTTTTTT. Translating it yields CASTDLASGNTGELFF.

The chain couples TRBV27 to TRBJ2-3, with D perhaps matching TRBD1 (6 bases). Trimming took off 3 bases at V and 6 bases at J, with 10 bases between the two ends. This CDR3 region has 13 residues. Germline CDR1 MNHEY, CDR2 SMNVEV (reference sequence). The DNA of the CDR3 is TGTGCCAGCAGTTTTGGGGGCCGGGATACGCAGTATTTT. Translating gives CASSFGGRDTQYF.

This clonotype was counted many times. In nucleotides, the CDR3 is TGTGCCAGCAGTTTACTCGGCGGGGGCACAGATACGCAGTATTTT. It translates to CASSLLGGGTDTQYF. J is TRBJ2-3 and V is TRBV28; D may be TRBD2 (6 bases). Trimming pared 2 bases from V and 1 base from J, leaving 10 bases between. The germline CDR1 and CDR2 sequences are MDHEN and SYDVKM. The CDR3 extends over 15 amino acids.

This clonotype was counted many times. The rearrangement links TRBV12-3 or TRBV12-4 to TRBJ1-4; no definite D call. Trimming took 5 bases from V and 6 from J, leaving 19 bases between them. There are 16 residues in the CDR3. The CDR3 here is CASSPFLGRDYEKLFF. CDR3 nucleotide sequence: TGTGCCAGCAGTCCGTTCCTCGGGCGGGATTATGAAAAACTGTTTTTT.

The genes are TRBV12-5 and TRBJ2-1, with TRBD2 as a possible D gene (7 bases). V lost 5 bases and J 6 bases, leaving 20 bases between the germline ends. Germline assignment: CDR1 LGHNT and CDR2 FRNRAP. The CDR3 runs 16 residues. CDR3 DNA: TGTGCTAGTGGTCCCTCTAGGGGGGGGGCAACCAATGAGCAGTTCTTC. Encoded protein: CASGPSRGGATNEQFF.

The chain links TRBV10-3 to TRBJ2-3; D is unresolved. The CDR3 has 12 residues. V lost 9 bases and J lost 13, with 20 bases in between. Per germline, CDR1 ENHRY and CDR2 SYGVKD. CDR3 in DNA: TGTGCCATGGGCCCCGGGCTCCTCTGCGAGTATTTT. Protein sequence: CAMGPGLLCEYF.

The gene calls are TRBV11-2 and TRBJ2-2, with 8 bases that match TRBD1. This CDR3 has 16 amino acids. Trimming took 1 base from V and 0 from J; bases not matched to a gene: 1. The germline gives CDR1 SGHAT, CDR2 FQNNGV. CDR3 loop: CASSLGTGSNTGELFF. CDR3 DNA sequence: TGTGCCAGCAGCTTAGGGACAGGGTCGAACACCGGGGAGCTGTTTTTT.

There are many counts of this clonotype. The rearrangement uses TRBV4-3 and TRBJ2-5; TRBD1 aligns across 7 bases. V shed 4 bases, J shed 4 bases, and the junction held 9 bases outside the gene matches. The germline CDR1 and CDR2 sequences are LGHNA and YSLEER. The CDR3 has 15 amino acids. The CDR3 region is CASSLGQAFRETQYF. The CDR3, as DNA: TGCGCCAGCAGCCTTGGACAGGCCTTTCGAGAGACCCAGTACTTC.

The chain carries TRBV19 and TRBJ2-2; 10 positions agree with TRBD2. After removal of 7 bases from V and 2 bases from J, the junction contained 4 bases not matched to a gene. There are 15 residues in the CDR3. Germline V gives CDR1 LNHDA, CDR2 SQIVND (reference sequence). The CDR3 is CASTWTSGNTGELFF. Written as DNA, the CDR3 is TGTGCCAGTACCTGGACTAGCGGTAACACCGGGGAGCTGTTTTTT. The full variable domain, its missing parts supplied by reference TRBV19 and TRBJ2-2, is DGGITQSPKYLFRKEGQNVTLSCEQNLNHDAMYWYRQDPGQGLRLIYYSQIVNDFQKGDIAEGYSVSREKKESFPLTVTSAQKNPTAFYLCASTWTSGNTGELFFGEGSRLTVL.

The sample holds a few counts of this clonotype. The chain combines TRBV5-4 with TRBJ1-6; weak D call: TRBD1 (5 bases). CDR1 SGHNT and CDR2 YYREEE come from the germline V gene (reference sequence). The CDR3 has 13 residues. V shed 3 bases and J shed 6 bases, with 7 bases lying between them. The CDR3 spells CASSSGGNSPLHF. The DNA of the CDR3 is TGTGCCAGCAGCTCCGGGGGTAATTCACCCCTCCACTTT.

This clonotype has at least ten counts. J is TRBJ2-7 and V is TRBV20-1; either TRBD1 or TRBD2 may supply D (5 bases each). Trimming removed 5 bases at V and 4 bases at J, with 15 bases between. This CDR3 is 13 amino acids long. CDR1 DFQATT and CDR2 SNEGSKA come from the germline V gene (reference sequence). CDR3 loop: CSAEGPGSYEQYF. The CDR3 nucleotides read TGCAGTGCTGAGGGGCCAGGCTCATACGAGCAGTACTTC.

At least ten counts were recorded for this clonotype. The rearrangement joins TRBV5-5 to TRBJ1-4; 8 nucleotides line up with TRBD1. V was pared by 4 bases and J by 5 bases, with 7 bases of the junction left unmatched. This CDR3 contains 15 residues. CDR1 is SGHKS and CDR2 is YYEKEE in the germline V gene (reference sequence). The CDR3 sequence: CASSTQTGVNEKLFF. DNA of the CDR3: TGTGCCAGCAGCACACAGACAGGGGTCAATGAAAAACTGTTTTTT.

The chain uses TRBV5-6 and TRBJ1-1; the D is unclear. Germline values: CDR1 SGHDT, CDR2 YYEEEE. The germline V and J ends were trimmed by 4 bases and 1 base, with 11 bases remaining between them. The CDR3 covers 14 residues. CDR3 amino acids: CASSPVGGNTEAFF. CDR3 coding DNA: TGTGCCAGCAGCCCGGTGGGCGGGAACACTGAAGCTTTCTTT.

This clonotype occurred many times. The genes are TRBV27 and TRBJ1-2; 9 bases agree with TRBD1. The CDR3 is 14 residues long. Germline-derived CDR1 and CDR2 are MNHEY and SMNVEV (reference sequence). J was trimmed by 7 bases and V by 6 bases; bases with no gene match: 9. This CDR3 reads CASSRQGEAGGYTF. DNA for the CDR3: TGTGCCAGCAGCCGACAGGGGGAGGCGGGTGGCTACACCTTC.

This clonotype was recorded many times. This chain joins TRBV7-2 and TRBJ1-3; D not resolved. This CDR3 comprises 13 residues. V was shortened by 4 bases and J by 4 bases, with 8 bases between the two germline ends. Germline assignment: CDR1 SGHTA and CDR2 FQGNSA. Here the CDR3 reads CASSSYVGNTIYF. As DNA, the CDR3 is TGTGCCAGCAGCTCCTATGTGGGAAACACCATATATTTT.

This clonotype showed up many times. V gene TRBV11-2 combines with J gene TRBJ2-3; D is unclear. Per the germline V gene, CDR1 is SGHAT and CDR2 is FQNNGV. This CDR3 contains 14 residues. Trimming removed 1 base from V and 1 base from J, with 6 bases in between. The DNA for the CDR3 is TGTGCCAGCAGCTTAGTAGGTCGCACAGATACGCAGTATTTT. Residues: CASSLVGRTDTQYF.

This clonotype was recorded at least ten times. A read error may produce the germline difference seen at one junction end. The chain carries TRBV29-1 and TRBJ1-1; tentatively, D is TRBD1 (5 bases). Per germline, CDR1 SQVTM and CDR2 ANQGSEA. The CDR3 sequence is 12 residues long. The CDR3 DNA reads TGCAGCGTTGAAGATGAGGTAGAGGGGTCTTTTTTT. Protein product: CSVEDEVEGSFF.

In its sample, this clonotype was seen many times. The V gene is TRBV4-3, the J gene TRBJ2-1, with D maybe TRBD2 (6 bases). Looked up from germline, CDR1 is LGHNA and CDR2 is YSLEER. The V gene lost 1 base and the J gene lost 7 bases, with 17 bases spanning the gap. CDR3 length: 16 amino acids. The CDR3 DNA is TGCGCCAGCAGCCAAGCCCGGGGACTCGGGGTGAATGAGCAGTTCTTC. It encodes CASSQARGLGVNEQFF.

This clonotype has ten or more counts. The rearrangement uses TRBV7-9 and TRBJ2-2; no clear D gene. The CDR3 is 13 residues long. The germline gives CDR1 SEHNR, CDR2 FQNEAQ (reference sequence). Trimming left V 3 bases short and J 1 base short, with 3 bases between. CDR3 amino acids: CASSFRNTGELFF. The CDR3 nucleotides read TGTGCCAGCAGCTTCAGGAACACCGGGGAGCTGTTTTTT.

This clonotype was counted at least ten times. V usage is TRBV20-1 and J usage is TRBJ2-7; D possibly uses TRBD1 or TRBD2 (7 bases each). The CDR3 consists of 14 residues. Between the trimmed V and J ends, which lost 0 bases and 7 bases, there was a span of 16 bases. The germline CDR1 and CDR2 sequences are DFQATT and SNEGSKA (reference sequence). The CDR3 loop reads CSARDPGGAVEQYF. In nucleotides, the CDR3 is TGCAGTGCTAGAGATCCAGGGGGGGCCGTGGAGCAGTACTTC.